This T cell receptor beta chain came from a study of T cell responses to AZD1222 COVID-19 vaccine. Study-wide results and caveats: It should be noted that donors were predominantly white British and more often female, and clonal diversity was possibly underestimated. Spike-specific TCR repertoires showed rising breadth and depth after two AZD1222 doses. Seropositive status at baseline applied to only 5 to 7 AZD1222 recipients. Unmutated variant regions reportedly attract nearly half of all spike-specific TCRs.

In the case of this clone: Its matching antigen is unknown.

The CDR3 runs 12 residues. V lost 0 bases and J 4 bases, leaving 4 bases between the germline ends. CDR1 and CDR2 (germline): WSHSY, SAAADI. Sequenced by immunoSEQ multiplex PCR; TCRdb stores in-frame clones only, minus some. This sample has more than 85,000 clones; around 85% occur once, and the top ten carry 4% to 5%. Here the sequenced sample was peripheral blood, taken on day 0 of AZD1222 vaccination. The chain uses TRBV10-2 and TRBJ2-7; D is unclear. The sequence was collected from an adult in good health. This chain's CDR3 is CASSESNYEQYF. In nucleotides, the CDR3 is TGCGCCAGCAGTGAGTCGAATTACGAGCAGTACTTC.